What follows is one T cell receptor beta chain and its context. Its antigen is not identified. This specimen belongs to a study of T cell responses to AZD1222 COVID-19 vaccine. Sequenced by immunoSEQ multiplex PCR; TCRdb stores in-frame clones only, minus some. The table records about 150,000 clones, roughly nine tenths of them present only once. The study's findings and limits: Most donors were white British and more were female, and clonal diversity was possibly underestimated.

The TCR sequence derives from an adult who received the AZD1222 COVID-19 vaccine. The sequencing here drew on peripheral blood, taken 28 days after the second AZD1222 dose.

The CDR3 is CASSLSWLAGSNYEQYF. For the CDR3, the DNA is TGTGCCAGCAGCTTATCCTGGCTAGCGGGATCGAACTACGAGCAGTACTTC. V gene TRBV7-2 combines with J gene TRBJ2-7; 9 bases are shared with TRBD2. The CDR3 runs 17 residues. Per the germline V gene, CDR1 is SGHTA and CDR2 is FQGNSA. Germline trimming cut 2 bases from V and 3 bases from J; bases unmatched to any gene: 11.